This T cell receptor (beta chain) stems from a study of T cell clonality in common variable immunodeficiency (dated by TCRdb to 2013 to 2016). Summary of the overall study and its limitations: Differences among patients in the CVID cohort limited the correlations between repertoire features and clinical complications. Fewer TCRbeta clones were shared among CVID subjects than among healthy controls (p < 0.0001). The authors noted that sequencing repertoires of T cell subpopulations would be needed to clarify what caused the increased clonality in CVID. Fewer deletions and N-nucleotide insertions were reportedly observed in CVID TCRbeta sequences, and highly modified clones with 13 or more V deletions were reportedly absent from CVID TCRbeta sequences. Increased TCRbeta clonality was found in CVID subjects compared with healthy controls (t-test p = 0.018), with the increase being most characteristic of about a third of subjects. Although equal DNA input was used, an average of approximately 82,000 unique sequences per sample was obtained for controls, compared with 30,000 to 35,000 for CVID samples.

This clone has a count of ten or more. The antigen it recognizes is unknown. The read halts 3 residues ahead of the CDR3 end, with the missing end drawn from the germline J gene. CVID samples and control samples contributed equivalent amounts of genomic DNA as sequencing input. For every sample, a 60 bp segment covering the rearranged TCRbeta CDR3 region was amplified and then sequenced. The immunoSEQ assay, a bias-corrected multiplex PCR with high-throughput sequencing, was employed for TCRbeta amplification. In the source study's methods: Each unique nucleotide sequence was treated as a clone and annotated with V, D and J genes, copy number and frequency. Sequences were labeled productive if in frame, and non-productive if out of frame or containing stop codons. As previously described, clonality was calculated on the basis of Shannon's entropy. The predicted amino acid sequences of productive clones were used to derive the mean CDR3 Kyte-Doolittle hydropathy. Scaled V gene usage was hierarchically clustered using Manhattan distance and complete linkage with the R hclust function. To assess clone sharing by CDR3 amino acid sequence, 12 repertoires per group were resampled over 100 rounds. The repertoires were searched for some 70 published EBV-specific TCRbeta sequences and some 230 published CMV-specific TCRbeta sequences. Analysis left out a couple of CVID samples that produced under 10,000 sequences, so 35 to 50 CVID repertoires remained. The table comes from immuneACCESS by way of TCRdb, which keeps in-frame sequences with V and J called. Part of the clones is missing from these tables; in studies checked, under half for an unresolved V gene and the rest for unknown reasons. D and trimming were read from the DNA, whereas the V and J calls and clone size are those reported in that table. The sample comprises more than 35,000 clones, and every one was counted more than once. The top ten constitute 0.95% of the sample.

Both CVID patients and healthy controls were predominantly of Caucasian heritage. From each donor, roughly 4.5 to 9 ml of heparinized peripheral whole blood was collected. Genomic DNA from adults with common variable immune deficiency (CVID) and from healthy adult controls was used to sequence TCRbeta CDR3 repertoires. The control group was made up of about 22 healthy adult volunteers (roughly ten male and around twelve female) whose ages ranged from roughly 23 to 66 years, with a mean age of almost 35. Diluted blood was density-centrifuged over Hypaque 1077 or Ficoll-Paque to isolate peripheral blood mononuclear cells. Unsorted mononuclear cells served as the source of genomic DNA, which was extracted either by Qiagen column purification or by a centrifugation-based method. The CDR3 runs 15 amino acids, cysteine and phenylalanine included. The CDR3 was read in part: 36 bases, with the frame set at base 1. V is cut by 5 bases and J by 4 bases, and the space between the germline ends is 15 bases. CDR1 and CDR2 were assigned from the germline V gene (reference sequence) as SEHNR and FQNEAQ.

The specimen sequenced was peripheral blood mononuclear cells. The TCR comes from a person aged 18 to 70 in good health. This chain is built from TRBV7-9 and TRBJ2-1, and TRBD2 may be the D gene, going by 5 matching bases. The CDR3 region has the sequence CASSHPPRGYNEQFF. Incomplete CDR3 DNA: TGTGCCAGCAGCCACCCTCCTCGCGGGTACAATGAG.